This passage covers 27 T cell receptor beta chains from one sample sequenced in a study of T-cell reconstitution after alpha-beta-depleted transplantation in children. Researchers prepared the TCRbeta library using unique molecular identifiers, the study reports. Each CDR3 protein gets one entry after TCRdb re-called the PCR reads with MiXCR. Among about 830,000 distinct CDR3 sequences listed, 16% were seen once. The material sequenced was PBMCs, mostly from graft donor cells, taken 360 days after TCRalphabeta/CD19-depleted stem cell transplant. These receptors were taken from a male patient between 10 and 17 years old who had a stem cell transplant for acute lymphoblastic leukemia, so the T cells may come from the graft donor.

This clonotype was recorded a few times. V and J are TRBV28 and TRBJ2-3; TRBD2 matches at 8 bases. The J segment lost 5 bases and the V segment lost 6 bases, leaving 10 bases of the junction unmatched. CDR3 length: 15 amino acids. Germline assignment: CDR1 MDHEN and CDR2 SYDVKM. The chain's CDR3 is CASSTPGGGVDTQYF. The DNA for the CDR3 is TGTGCCAGCAGCACCCCGGGAGGGGGGGTAGATACGCAGTATTTT.

This clonotype has only a few counts. The chain carries TRBV10-2 and TRBJ2-3; D remains unclear. CDR3 length equals 14 residues. In germline, CDR1 is WSHSY, CDR2 SAAADI. V was trimmed by 7 bases and J by 0 bases, leaving 11 bases between them. Here the CDR3 DNA reads TGCGCCAGCACAATTTCTCTTAGCACAGATACGCAGTATTTT. It yields the protein CASTISLSTDTQYF.

This clonotype was seen repeatedly, ten times or more. The rearrangement joins TRBV7-3 to TRBJ2-3, with D possibly TRBD2 on 6 matching bases. Germline assignment: CDR1 SGHTA and CDR2 FQGTGA. V was trimmed by 5 bases and J by 5 bases, leaving 8 bases between them. CDR3 length: 12 residues. The DNA of the CDR3 is TGTGCCAGCAGCAGGGGACTAGATACGCAGTATTTT. Translated, it gives CASSRGLDTQYF.

As concerns this clonotype: Its ends do not fully match the called genes, so a read error is possible. The rearrangement uses TRBV5-1 and TRBJ2-7, with 8 bases identical to TRBD2. Per the germline V gene, CDR1 is SGHRS and CDR2 is YFSETQ. The CDR3 is 11 amino acids. The CDR3 DNA sequence: TGCGCCAGCAGGGGGCCCAGCGGGAGACGGTTC. Its translation: CASRGPSGRRF.

This clonotype was observed a handful of times. The CDR3 loop reads CSASNPGLGYTF. The CDR3 nucleotides are TGCAGTGCTAGTAATCCAGGCTTGGGCTACACCTTC. The rearrangement joins TRBV20-1 to TRBJ1-2, with D unclear. Trimming took off 3 bases at V and 8 bases at J, with 13 bases between the two ends. Germline V gene data show CDR1 as DFQATT and CDR2 as SNEGSKA (reference sequence). CDR3 length: 12 residues.

This clonotype appeared many times. CDR3 sequence: CATQSASGSNEQFF. CDR3 DNA: TGTGCCACCCAATCCGCTAGCGGGAGCAATGAGCAGTTCTTC. The chain joins TRBV24-1 to TRBJ2-1, with 10 bases fitting TRBD2. Germline CDR1 reads KGHDR; CDR2 reads SFDVKD. The CDR3 sequence is 14 residues long. Losses at the gene ends were 9 bases for V and 6 bases for J; bases not matched to a gene: 7.

This clonotype was seen a handful of times. The CDR3, as DNA: TGCAGTGCTACAGAGGTCGGCAACGAGCAGTACTTC. The encoded protein is CSATEVGNEQYF. V is TRBV20-1 and J is TRBJ2-7; D call uncertain. The CDR3 extends over 12 amino acids. Germline loops: CDR1 DFQATT, CDR2 SNEGSKA (reference sequence). V lost 4 bases and J lost 5, with 12 bases in between.

The chain couples TRBV29-1 to TRBJ2-3; TRBD1 matches 9 bases. Per the germline V gene, CDR1 is SQVTM and CDR2 is ANQGSEA. The junction had 8 bases not matched to a gene; V was cut back by 6 bases and J by 4 bases. This CDR3 region has 14 residues. CDR3: CSVGHRGLADTQYF. CDR3 DNA: TGCAGCGTGGGGCACAGGGGGCTCGCAGATACGCAGTATTTT.

V gene TRBV20-1 combines with J gene TRBJ1-4; D remains ambiguous. CDR1 is DFQATT, CDR2 SNEGSKA, per germline (reference sequence). The CDR3 loop spans 16 amino acids. Between the trimmed V and J ends, which lost 3 bases and 2 bases, there was a span of 16 bases. This chain's CDR3 is CSARGSHIPTNEKLFF. For the CDR3, the DNA is TGCAGTGCTAGGGGGTCGCACATCCCCACTAATGAAAAACTGTTTTTT.

The chain links TRBV6-2 or TRBV6-3 to TRBJ2-3, with D hard to call. Germline CDR1 is MNHEY and CDR2 is SVGEGT. V was shortened by 0 bases and J by 0 bases, with 16 bases between the two germline ends. This CDR3 is built from 18 residues. CDR3 loop: CASSYSRKAQTSTDTQYF. The CDR3 DNA is TGTGCCAGCAGTTACTCGAGGAAAGCGCAGACTAGCACAGATACGCAGTATTTT.

As regards this clonotype: A far larger clone is only one base removed, so a read error is likely. The chain is built from TRBV2 and TRBJ2-1, with D perhaps matching TRBD2 (6 bases). The CDR3 length is 13 residues. V gave up 6 bases and J gave up 3 bases, with 9 bases separating them. The germline V gene encodes CDR1 SNHLY and CDR2 FYNNEI. CDR3 region: CASRLASYNEQFF. DNA for the CDR3: TGTGCCAGCAGGCTAGCGAGCTACAATGAGCAGTTCTTC.

A few counts support this clonotype. V gene TRBV9 combines with J gene TRBJ2-2; 7 nucleotides agree with TRBD1. The CDR3 is 13 amino acids. V was clipped by 4 bases and J by 13 bases; unmatched bases: 10. Germline V CDR1 and CDR2: SGDLS, YYNGEE. DNA of the CDR3: TGTGCCAGCAGCCTCAGTGGGACAGAGGGGCTGTTTTTT. Protein product: CASSLSGTEGLFF.

This clonotype was observed at least ten times. The CDR3 DNA follows: TGCGCCAGCAGCCAAGGTCTAGCGGGGGGCTCCTACAATGAGCAGTTCTTC. The encoded protein is CASSQGLAGGSYNEQFF. The chain uses TRBV4-1 and TRBJ2-1; 11 nucleotides line up with TRBD2. Germline CDR1 and CDR2: MGHRA and YSYEKL. The CDR3 has 17 residues. V lost 1 base and J lost 0; bases outside the gene matches: 2.

This clonotype was picked up a small number of times. The CDR3 bases are TGTGCCAGCGCCCTCGACAGTATGTTGTACACCGGGGAGCTGTTTTTT. It yields the protein CASALDSMLYTGELFF. The V gene is TRBV7-2, the J gene TRBJ2-2; D is perhaps TRBD1 (5 bases). Trimming took off 8 bases at V and 3 bases at J, with 19 bases between the two ends. Germline CDR1 SGHTA, CDR2 FQGNSA. The CDR3 spans 16 residues.

The V gene is TRBV7-9, the J gene TRBJ2-2; 7 bases match TRBD1. This CDR3 region has 17 residues. With 4 bases clipped from V and 6 bases from J, the junction kept 14 bases outside the gene matches. Germline assignment: CDR1 SEHNR and CDR2 FQNEAQ (reference sequence). This chain's CDR3 is CASSSPRQGASAGELFF. In DNA, the CDR3 is TGTGCCAGCAGCTCGCCGAGACAGGGCGCGAGCGCCGGGGAGCTGTTTTTT.

The gene calls are TRBV4-2 and TRBJ2-3; D may be TRBD2 (6 bases). This CDR3 contains 16 residues. V lost 8 bases to trimming and J lost 2 bases, with 20 bases between them. Germline CDR1 and CDR2: LGHNA and YNFKEQ. CDR3 sequence: CASVPNRAGNTDTQYF. The CDR3 nucleotides are TGTGCCAGCGTCCCAAACAGAGCGGGTAACACAGATACGCAGTATTTT.

This chain uses TRBV3-1 with TRBJ2-7; 10 positions agree with TRBD2. Losses at the gene ends were 0 bases for V and 7 bases for J; bases not matched to a gene: 6. This CDR3 has 15 amino acids. Germline CDR1 and CDR2: LGHDT and YNNKEL (reference sequence). The CDR3 DNA reads as TGTGCCAGCAGCCAAGATGACCTAGCGGGGGCTGAGCAGTACTTC. Translation: CASSQDDLAGAEQYF.

V gene TRBV30 combines with J gene TRBJ2-3, with 9 bases matching TRBD1. This CDR3 comprises 12 residues. The germline CDR1 and CDR2 sequences are GTSNPN and SVGIG (reference sequence). This CDR3 is CARDRDTDTQYF. CDR3 nucleotide sequence: TGTGCGAGGGACAGGGATACAGATACGCAGTATTTT.

The sample holds many counts of this clonotype. The chain couples TRBV4-1 to TRBJ2-2; D remains unclear. The V gene lost 4 bases and the J gene lost 1 base, with 7 bases spanning the gap. The CDR3 contains 14 residues. CDR1 is MGHRA, CDR2 YSYEKL, per germline. CDR3 sequence: CASSLLVNTGELFF. DNA of the CDR3: TGCGCCAGCAGCCTCCTGGTGAACACCGGGGAGCTGTTTTTT.

CDR3 region: CASSHPGTGGYHEFTGELFF. CDR3 sequence (DNA): TGTGCCAGCAGCCATCCCGGGACAGGGGGCTACCACGAATTTACCGGGGAGCTGTTTTTT. J is TRBJ2-2 and V is TRBV12-3 or TRBV12-4; the match to TRBD1 covers 12 bases. The ends lost 6 bases at V and 5 bases at J; junction bases unmatched: 19. The CDR3 has 20 residues.

The V call is TRBV10-3, the J call TRBJ2-1; 15 bases match TRBD2. V trimming: 0 bases; J trimming: 3 bases; junction bases outside the gene matches: 9. CDR1 is ENHRY, CDR2 SYGVKD, per germline. The CDR3 has 20 residues. CDR3 DNA: TGTGCCATCAGTGAGTCAGGGGGACTAGCGGGAGGTCTCCGCTACAATGAGCAGTTCTTC. Translation: CAISESGGLAGGLRYNEQFF.

This clonotype was detected many times. The chain couples TRBV5-1 to TRBJ2-7, with D maybe TRBD1 (6 bases). CDR3 size: 14 residues. Germline V gives CDR1 SGHRS, CDR2 YFSETQ. V lost 4 bases and J lost 0, with 11 bases in between. The CDR3 region is CASSRRQDSYEQYF. The DNA of the CDR3 is TGCGCCAGCAGCCGGAGACAGGACTCCTACGAGCAGTACTTC.

This clonotype was observed a handful of times. The chain recombines TRBV20-1 with TRBJ1-1; 8 nucleotides agree with TRBD1. Germline CDR1 is DFQATT and CDR2 is SNEGSKA (reference sequence). The V gene end was trimmed by 3 bases and the J gene end by 4 bases; junction bases not matched to a gene: 13. The CDR3 is 16 amino acids. This CDR3 is CSASPNRGIRTTEAFF. CDR3 nucleotides: TGCAGTGCTAGCCCTAACAGGGGGATCCGGACCACTGAAGCTTTCTTT.

The rearrangement joins TRBV20-1 to TRBJ2-4, with TRBD2 identical over 11 bases. Germline loops: CDR1 DFQATT, CDR2 SNEGSKA (reference sequence). Unmatched junction bases numbered 10, after V lost 3 bases and J lost 9 bases. The CDR3 contains 15 residues. CDR3 in DNA: TGCAGTGCTAGTAGGGCTAGCGGGAGGTTTGCCATTCAGTACTTC. Translation gives CSASRASGRFAIQYF.

Ten or more counts support this clonotype. This sequence joins TRBV29-1 and TRBJ2-3; maybe TRBD2 (5 bases). The CDR3 is 15 residues long. The V gene lost 0 bases and the J gene lost 0 bases, with 10 bases spanning the gap. Germline V gene sequence: CDR1 SQVTM, CDR2 ANQGSEA. The chain's CDR3 is CSVEDRGLSTDTQYF. CDR3 DNA sequence: TGCAGCGTTGAAGATCGCGGACTGAGCACAGATACGCAGTATTTT.

This clonotype was counted a few times. This CDR3 reads CSARGGIYSRTSGSIYEQYF. As DNA, the CDR3 is TGCAGTGCTAGGGGGGGGATCTACTCCCGGACTAGCGGGAGTATCTACGAGCAGTACTTC. V usage is TRBV20-1 and J usage is TRBJ2-7, with 13 positions matching TRBD2. The CDR3 sequence is 20 residues long. Per germline, CDR1 DFQATT and CDR2 SNEGSKA (reference sequence). V shed 3 bases and J 3 bases; nucleotides not matched to a gene: 20.

This chain links TRBV12-3 or TRBV12-4 with TRBJ2-1, with a tentative D call TRBD1 (5 bases). CDR3 size: 15 residues. Trimming cost V 3 bases and J 5 bases, with 14 bases left between them. The CDR3 spells CASSLGLVPHNEQFF. The DNA for the CDR3 is TGTGCCAGCAGTTTGGGGCTCGTCCCTCACAATGAGCAGTTCTTC.